These 32 T cell receptor beta chains share one sample of origin, sequenced in a study of control samples from healthy donors and cancer patients. Some clones are missing from TCRdb's copy, which holds only in-frame ones; the method was immunoSEQ multiplex PCR. Of roughly 130,000 clones in the sample, about nine tenths are singletons; the top ten hold about 2.5%. Material for sequencing was blood. The receptor set was obtained from a man younger than 35 in good health.

This chain links TRBV18 with TRBJ2-2; no clear D. Per the germline V gene, CDR1 is KGHSH and CDR2 is LQKENI. The V end lost 6 bases, the J end lost 6 bases, and 14 bases lay between the germline ends. The CDR3 is 14 amino acids. The CDR3, as DNA: TGTGCCAGCTCCCTCATGGGGTCTGCCGGGGAGCTGTTTTTT. Its translation: CASSLMGSAGELFF. Supplemented by reference TRBV18 and TRBJ2-2, the full variable domain reads NAGVMQNPRHLVRRRGQEARLRCSPMKGHSHVYWYRQLPEEGLKFMVYLQKENIIDESGMPKERFSAEFPKEGPSILRIQQVVRGDSAAYFCASSLMGSAGELFFGEGSRLTVL.

The rearrangement links TRBV9 to TRBJ2-3; a possible D gene is TRBD2 (6 bases). Germline lookup yields CDR1 SGDLS and CDR2 YYNGEE. The germline V and J ends were trimmed by 4 bases and 2 bases, with 14 bases remaining between them. The CDR3 covers 15 residues. CDR3 sequence reads: CASSPSGGVTDTQYF. The CDR3 DNA sequence: TGTGCCAGCAGCCCTTCCGGCGGGGTCACAGATACGCAGTATTTT. Based on the CDR3 plus reference TRBV9 and TRBJ2-3, the full variable domain is DSGVTQTPKHLITATGQRVTLRCSPRSGDLSVYWYQQSLDQGLQFLIQYYNGEERAKGNILERFSAQQFPDLHSELNLSSLELGDSALYFCASSPSGGVTDTQYFGPGTRLTVL.

The chain carries TRBV4-1 and TRBJ1-5, with D perhaps TRBD1 (5 bases). Trimming took 1 base from V and 1 from J, leaving 11 bases between them. Germline V gene data show CDR1 as MGHRA and CDR2 as YSYEKL. This CDR3 has 16 residues. The CDR3 nucleotides read TGCGCCAGCAGCCAAGTAGAGGGGATAAGCAATCAGCCCCAGCATTTT. Protein product: CASSQVEGISNQPQHF.

The gene calls are TRBV5-1 and TRBJ2-5; TRBD1 matches 8 bases. This CDR3 region has 16 residues. V was pared by 0 bases and J by 4 bases, with 8 bases of the junction left unmatched. In germline, CDR1 is SGHRS, CDR2 YFSETQ. CDR3 region: CASSLAVTGERETQYF. The CDR3 DNA is TGCGCCAGCAGCTTGGCCGTGACAGGGGAAAGAGAGACCCAGTACTTC.

The J gene is TRBJ2-7, the V gene TRBV6-2 or TRBV6-3; no definite D call. Germline loops: CDR1 MNHEY, CDR2 SVGEGT. This CDR3 has 11 residues. Trimming removed 6 bases from V and 3 bases from J, with 6 bases in between. The CDR3 spells CASSLGYEQYV. The DNA for the CDR3 is TGTGCCAGCAGCCTCGGCTACGAGCAGTACGTC.

V gene TRBV3-1 (or the pseudogene TRBV3-2) combines with J gene TRBJ2-3; 10 positions match TRBD1. Germline values: CDR1 LGHDT, CDR2 YNNKEL (reference sequence). This CDR3 is 17 amino acids long. The V segment lost 4 bases and the J segment 2 bases; nucleotides outside the gene matches: 9. CDR3 DNA sequence: TGTGCCAGCAGCCTCCCTGGGACAGGGGTTCCCACAGATACGCAGTATTTT. Translated, it gives CASSLPGTGVPTDTQYF.

The chain couples TRBV4-1 to TRBJ2-1; 10 bases fit TRBD2. Germline V gene sequence: CDR1 MGHRA, CDR2 YSYEKL. CDR3 length: 16 residues. With V trimmed by 0 bases and J by 7 bases, 6 bases remained unmatched. CDR3 loop: CASSQEASGSWNEQFF. DNA for the CDR3: TGCGCCAGCAGCCAAGAGGCTAGCGGGAGTTGGAATGAGCAGTTCTTC.

The chain employs TRBV27 and TRBJ1-6; D not certain. Trimming removed 3 bases from V and 7 bases from J, with 13 bases in between. Germline CDR1 and CDR2: MNHEY and SMNVEV (reference sequence). The CDR3 totals 15 residues. CDR3 in amino acids: CASSFGGPTNSPLHF. The CDR3 DNA reads as TGTGCCAGCAGTTTTGGCGGACCCACCAATTCACCCCTCCACTTT.

V usage is TRBV2 and J usage is TRBJ2-2; 7 bases are shared with TRBD2. This CDR3 is 15 amino acids long. The V and J ends lost 10 bases and 6 bases, in that order; junction bases with no gene match: 14. Germline-derived CDR1 and CDR2 are SNHLY and FYNNEI. CDR3: CAIPRGGSVAGELFF. The CDR3 DNA reads TGTGCCATTCCACGGGGAGGGTCTGTGGCCGGGGAGCTGTTTTTT. Variable domain in full (rest from reference TRBV2 and TRBJ2-2): EPEVTQTPSHQVTQMGQEVILRCVPISNHLYFYWYRQILGQKVEFLVSFYNNEISEKSEIFDDQFSVERPDGSNFTLKIRSTKLEDSAMYFCAIPRGGSVAGELFFGEGSRLTVL.

This clone was recorded once. The chain combines TRBV29-1 with TRBJ1-2, with unresolved D. Per germline, CDR1 SQVTM and CDR2 ANQGSEA. The CDR3 is 13 residues long. V was shortened by 4 bases and J by 8 bases, with 17 bases between the two germline ends. CDR3: CSVVSTGSYGYTF. The CDR3 DNA follows: TGCAGCGTTGTGTCGACGGGGAGCTACGGCTACACCTTC.

V is TRBV27 and J is TRBJ1-6; D is unclear. Germline assignment: CDR1 MNHEY and CDR2 SMNVEV (reference sequence). Deletions cut 6 bases from V and 14 bases from J, with 14 bases between. CDR3 length equals 12 residues. The CDR3 loop reads CASSPEGRTLHF. In DNA form, the CDR3 reads TGTGCCAGCAGCCCCGAAGGGAGGACCCTCCACTTT.

The chain has TRBV27 and TRBJ1-5, with 8 bases that match TRBD1. Trimming removed 6 bases from V and 3 bases from J; junction bases left unmatched: 1. The germline V gene encodes CDR1 MNHEY and CDR2 SMNVEV (reference sequence). This CDR3 comprises 13 residues. CDR3 protein: CASSRGHNQPQHF. DNA of the CDR3: TGTGCCAGCAGCAGGGGGCACAATCAGCCCCAGCATTTT.

The chain is built from TRBV4-3 and TRBJ1-3; D gene unclear. With 1 base removed from V and 1 base from J, the gap between germline ends came to 5 bases. Germline CDR1 is LGHNA and CDR2 is YSLEER. The CDR3 spans 14 residues. The CDR3 region has the DNA TGCGCCAGCAGCCAAGTTAGGTCTGGAAACACCATATATTTT. Translated, it gives CASSQVRSGNTIYF.

The rearrangement joins TRBV7-9 to TRBJ1-2; possibly TRBD1 for D (5 bases). Looked up from germline, CDR1 is SEHNR and CDR2 is FQNEAQ (reference sequence). V gave up 3 bases and J gave up 8 bases, with 13 bases separating them. The length of the CDR3 is 13 residues. The CDR3 region has the DNA TGTGCCAGCAGCTTTAAAGGGGAATCCGGCTACACCTTC. Translated, it gives CASSFKGESGYTF. The variable domain in full, completed from reference TRBV7-9 and TRBJ1-2, reads DTGVSQNPRHKITKRGQNVTFRCDPISEHNRLYWYRQTLGQGPEFLTYFQNEAQLEKSRLLSDRFSAERPKGSFSTLEIQRTEQGDSAMYLCASSFKGESGYTFGSGTRLTVV.

The genes are TRBV30 and TRBJ1-5, with a possible D match to TRBD1 (5 bases). Deletions cut 0 bases from V and 3 bases from J, with 9 bases between. CDR3 length equals 14 residues. CDR1 and CDR2 (germline): GTSNPN, SVGIG (reference sequence). The CDR3 loop is CAWSVWGYNQPQHF. The CDR3 DNA reads as TGTGCCTGGAGTGTATGGGGGTACAATCAGCCCCAGCATTTT. Based on the CDR3 plus reference TRBV30 and TRBJ1-5, the full variable domain is SQTIHQWPATLVQPVGSPLSLECTVEGTSNPNLYWYRQAAGRGLQLLFYSVGIGQISSEVPQNLSASRPQDRQFILSSKKLLLSDSGFYLCAWSVWGYNQPQHFGDGTRLSIL.

V usage is TRBV7-2 and J usage is TRBJ2-1, with 8 bases that match TRBD2. V shed 4 bases and J 5 bases; nucleotides not matched to a gene: 16. CDR3 length: 18 residues. CDR1 SGHTA and CDR2 FQGNSA come from the germline V gene. CDR3 region: CASSWGPTSALLDNEQFF. Here the CDR3 DNA reads TGTGCCAGCAGCTGGGGCCCGACTAGCGCCCTTCTCGACAATGAGCAGTTCTTC.

This chain connects TRBV2 to TRBJ1-1, with D unclear. V lost 6 bases, J lost 2 bases, and 7 bases lay in between. Germline V lookup: CDR1 SNHLY, CDR2 FYNNEI. CDR3 size: 12 residues. CDR3 in amino acids: CASSKENTEAFF. The CDR3 DNA is TGTGCCAGCAGCAAAGAAAACACTGAAGCTTTCTTT.

J is TRBJ2-1 and V is TRBV6-2 or TRBV6-3, with D tentatively TRBD2 (5 bases). The CDR3 sequence is 16 residues long. Germline CDR1 MNHEY, CDR2 SVGEGT. V was shortened by 6 bases and J by 7 bases, with 22 bases between the two germline ends. Written as DNA, the CDR3 is TGTGCCAGCAGCCGACGAGGGTCTTCTGGGTGGAATGAGCAGTTCTTC. This sequence encodes CASSRRGSSGWNEQFF.

This chain joins TRBV18 and TRBJ1-4; possibly TRBD1 for D (5 bases). CDR1 and CDR2 (germline): KGHSH, LQKENI. V was pared by 1 base and J by 8 bases, with 14 bases between. The CDR3 sequence is 15 residues long. The CDR3 DNA is TGTGCCAGCTCACCACGCGCCCAGGGCGGAGAAAAACTGTTTTTT. Protein: CASSPRAQGGEKLFF.

The V and J genes are TRBV3-1 (or the pseudogene TRBV3-2) and TRBJ2-2; D is ambiguous. The CDR3 runs 16 residues. CDR1 is LGHDT and CDR2 is YNNKEL in the germline V gene (reference sequence). Deletions cut 3 bases from V and 2 bases from J, with 13 bases between. CDR3 bases: TGTGCCAGCAGCCAGCGACCCAGGAGTAACACCGGGGAGCTGTTTTTT. This gives the protein CASSQRPRSNTGELFF.

The J gene is TRBJ2-7, the V gene TRBV4-1, with D unclear. Germline values: CDR1 MGHRA, CDR2 YSYEKL. CDR3 length: 15 amino acids. The V end was cut by 4 bases, the J end by 0 bases, with 13 bases between. The CDR3 here is CASSPLAESSYEQYV. The CDR3 DNA sequence: TGCGCCAGCAGCCCCCTCGCGGAGAGCTCCTACGAGCAGTACGTC.

The chain carries TRBV6-1 and TRBJ2-1, with 7 bases fitting TRBD1. Germline trimming cut 5 bases from V and 1 base from J; bases unmatched to any gene: 2. Germline assignment: CDR1 MNHNS and CDR2 SASEGT. This CDR3 region has 14 residues. The CDR3, as DNA: TGTGCCAGCAGTACAGGGGTTTCCTACAATGAGCAGTTCTTC. Translating gives CASSTGVSYNEQFF.

This clone was observed at least ten times. The chain carries TRBV30 and TRBJ2-5; tentative D call: TRBD1 (6 bases). CDR1 and CDR2 from the germline V gene are GTSNPN and SVGIG (reference sequence). The CDR3 is 15 amino acids. V was cut by 0 bases and J by 3 bases, with 14 bases left in between. The CDR3 nucleotides are TGTGCCTGGAGTGTAAGGGGGACGACGAAAGAGACCCAGTACTTC. Translated: CAWSVRGTTKETQYF.

J is TRBJ1-6 and V is TRBV19; maybe TRBD1 (5 bases). V lost 0 bases, J lost 6 bases, and 9 bases lay in between. The germline gives CDR1 LNHDA, CDR2 SQIVND (reference sequence). CDR3 length: 15 residues. The CDR3: CASSIDGQINSPLHF. CDR3 sequence (DNA): TGTGCCAGTAGTATAGACGGACAAATTAATTCACCCCTCCACTTT.

V usage is TRBV24-1 and J usage is TRBJ2-2; D unclear. The CDR3 runs 12 residues. With 9 bases removed from V and 3 bases from J, the gap between germline ends came to 7 bases. The germline V gene has CDR1 KGHDR and CDR2 SFDVKD. The DNA of the CDR3 is TGTGCCACCGAGACCTACACCGGGGAGCTGTTTTTT. Protein product: CATETYTGELFF.

This chain links TRBV27 with TRBJ2-2; 10 bases match TRBD2. The CDR3 sequence is 18 residues long. From germline, CDR1 is MNHEY and CDR2 SMNVEV (reference sequence). The V gene end was trimmed by 5 bases and the J gene end by 2 bases; junction bases not matched to a gene: 11. The CDR3 reads CASSTWTSGSYNTGELFF. CDR3 coding DNA: TGTGCCAGCAGTACGTGGACTAGCGGATCCTACAACACCGGGGAGCTGTTTTTT.

V is TRBV3-1 (or the pseudogene TRBV3-2) and J is TRBJ2-3; D not certain. Germline loops: CDR1 LGHDT, CDR2 YNNKEL (reference sequence). This CDR3 has 14 residues. V dropped 0 bases and J dropped 2 bases, with 6 bases sitting between them. This CDR3 reads CASSQDLATDTQYF. CDR3 nucleotide sequence: TGTGCCAGCAGCCAAGATCTCGCCACAGATACGCAGTATTTT.

The chain carries TRBV18 and TRBJ1-5, with D unresolved. The CDR3 spans 16 residues. Germline values: CDR1 KGHSH, CDR2 LQKENI. Trimming took 4 bases from V and 0 from J, leaving 13 bases between them. In DNA form, the CDR3 reads TGTGCCAGCTCACTACCGACCACGTATAGCAATCAGCCCCAGCATTTT. Translated: CASSLPTTYSNQPQHF.

Regarding this clone: At one boundary the junction diverges from the germline segment, which might be a read error. V gene TRBV6-2 or TRBV6-3 combines with J gene TRBJ2-5; 12 nucleotides line up with TRBD2. There are 16 residues in the CDR3. CDR1 is MNHEY, CDR2 SVGEGT, per germline. CDR3 protein: CAGSNRLAGDVETQYF. CDR3 in DNA: TGTGCCGGCAGTAACCGACTAGCGGGAGACGTAGAGACCCAGTACTTC.

The rearrangement uses TRBV19 and TRBJ2-1, with unresolved D. V was clipped by 3 bases and J by 11 bases, with 11 bases between them. Per the germline V gene, CDR1 is LNHDA and CDR2 is SQIVND (reference sequence). This CDR3 contains 12 residues. CDR3 region: CASSIHGRKQFF. CDR3 nucleotide sequence: TGTGCCAGTAGTATTCACGGACGGAAGCAGTTCTTC.

V and J are TRBV29-1 and TRBJ1-1, with TRBD1 identical over 7 bases. Per germline, CDR1 SQVTM and CDR2 ANQGSEA. Unmatched junction bases numbered 5, after V lost 4 bases and J lost 3 bases. The CDR3 length is 13 residues. CDR3 residues: CSVGAQGDTEAFF. The CDR3 nucleotides read TGCAGCGTTGGCGCCCAGGGGGACACTGAAGCTTTCTTT.

On this clone: Other DNA sequences in the same sample also yield this CDR3. CDR3 amino acids: CASSLTGGTEAFF. In DNA, the CDR3 is TGTGCCAGCAGCTTGACCGGGGGCACTGAAGCTTTCTTT. This rearrangement joins TRBV7-3 to TRBJ1-1; the D gene is possibly TRBD1 (5 bases). Germline lookup yields CDR1 SGHTA and CDR2 FQGTGA. The CDR3 spans 13 residues. The V and J ends lost 3 bases and 4 bases respectively, with 9 bases between them.